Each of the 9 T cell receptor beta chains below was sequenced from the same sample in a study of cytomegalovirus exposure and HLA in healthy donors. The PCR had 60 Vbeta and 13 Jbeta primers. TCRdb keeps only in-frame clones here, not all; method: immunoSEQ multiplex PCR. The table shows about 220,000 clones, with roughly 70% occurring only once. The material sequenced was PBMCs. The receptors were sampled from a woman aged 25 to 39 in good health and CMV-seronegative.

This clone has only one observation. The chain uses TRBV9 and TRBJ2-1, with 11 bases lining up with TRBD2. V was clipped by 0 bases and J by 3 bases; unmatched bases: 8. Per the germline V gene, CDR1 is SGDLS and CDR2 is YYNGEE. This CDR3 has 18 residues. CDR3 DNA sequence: TGTGCCAGCAGCGTAGAGGGTATAGGGACTAGCGGCTACAATGAGCAGTTCTTC. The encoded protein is CASSVEGIGTSGYNEQFF.

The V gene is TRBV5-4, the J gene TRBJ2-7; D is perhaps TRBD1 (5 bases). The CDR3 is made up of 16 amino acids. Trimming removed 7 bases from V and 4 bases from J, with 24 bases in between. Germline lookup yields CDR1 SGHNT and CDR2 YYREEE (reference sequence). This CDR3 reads CASETRGHPEDYEQYF. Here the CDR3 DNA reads TGTGCCAGCGAGACCAGAGGACACCCGGAAGATTACGAGCAGTACTTC.

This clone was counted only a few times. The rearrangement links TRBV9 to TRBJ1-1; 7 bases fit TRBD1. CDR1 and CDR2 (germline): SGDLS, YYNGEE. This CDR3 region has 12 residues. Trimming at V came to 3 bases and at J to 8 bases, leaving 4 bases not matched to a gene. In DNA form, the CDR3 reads TGTGCCAGCAGCGGCGACAGGGCGGAAGCTTTCTTT. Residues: CASSGDRAEAFF. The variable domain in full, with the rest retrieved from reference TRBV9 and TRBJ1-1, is DSGVTQTPKHLITATGQRVTLRCSPRSGDLSVYWYQQSLDQGLQFLIQYYNGEERAKGNILERFSAQQFPDLHSELNLSSLELGDSALYFCASSGDRAEAFFGQGTRLTVV.

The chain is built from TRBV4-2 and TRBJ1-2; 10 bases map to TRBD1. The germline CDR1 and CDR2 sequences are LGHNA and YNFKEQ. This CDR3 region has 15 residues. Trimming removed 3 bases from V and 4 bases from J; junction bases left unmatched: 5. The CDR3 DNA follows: TGTGCCAGCAGCCAGGACAGGGGGTTTGGCTATGGCTACACCTTC. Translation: CASSQDRGFGYGYTF.

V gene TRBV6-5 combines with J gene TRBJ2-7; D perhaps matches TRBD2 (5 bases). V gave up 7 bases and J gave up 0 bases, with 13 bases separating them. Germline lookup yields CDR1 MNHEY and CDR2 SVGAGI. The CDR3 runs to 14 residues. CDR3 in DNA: TGTGCCAGCACCTGGTCGGGGTCCTCCTACGAGCAGTACTTC. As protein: CASTWSGSSYEQYF.

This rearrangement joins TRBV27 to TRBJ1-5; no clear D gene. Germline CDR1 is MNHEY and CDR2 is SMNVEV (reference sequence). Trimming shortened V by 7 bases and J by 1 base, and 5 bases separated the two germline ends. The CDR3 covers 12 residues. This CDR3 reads CASTVSNQPQHF. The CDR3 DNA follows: TGTGCCAGCACCGTGAGCAATCAGCCCCAGCATTTT.

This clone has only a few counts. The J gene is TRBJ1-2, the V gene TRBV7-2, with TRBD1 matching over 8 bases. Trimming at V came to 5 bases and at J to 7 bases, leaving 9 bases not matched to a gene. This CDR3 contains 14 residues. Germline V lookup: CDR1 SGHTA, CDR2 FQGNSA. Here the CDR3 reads CASSLGQGVGGYTF. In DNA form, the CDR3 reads TGTGCCAGCAGCCTCGGACAGGGAGTAGGTGGCTACACCTTC.

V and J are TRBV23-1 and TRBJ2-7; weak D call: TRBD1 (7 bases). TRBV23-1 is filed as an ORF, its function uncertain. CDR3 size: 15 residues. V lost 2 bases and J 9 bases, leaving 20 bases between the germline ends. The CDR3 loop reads CASSQGTARGRRQYF. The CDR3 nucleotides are TGCGCCAGCAGTCAAGGAACGGCCAGGGGGAGGAGGCAGTACTTC.

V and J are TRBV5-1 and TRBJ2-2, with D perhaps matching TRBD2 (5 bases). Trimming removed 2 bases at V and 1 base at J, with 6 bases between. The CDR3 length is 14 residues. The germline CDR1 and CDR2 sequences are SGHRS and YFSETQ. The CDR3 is CASSFEGNTGELFF. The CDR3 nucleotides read TGCGCCAGCAGCTTCGAGGGGAACACCGGGGAGCTGTTTTTT. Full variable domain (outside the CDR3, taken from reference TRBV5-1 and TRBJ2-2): KAGVTQTPRYLIKTRGQQVTLSCSPISGHRSVSWYQQTPGQGLQFLFEYFSETQRNKGNFPGRFSGRQFSNSRSEMNVSTLELGDSALYLCASSFEGNTGELFFGEGSRLTVL.